These 26 T cell receptor beta chains were sequenced from one sample in a study of cytomegalovirus exposure and HLA in healthy donors. Use of 60 Vbeta and 13 Jbeta primers characterized the PCR. TCRdb's table, derived via immunoSEQ multiplex PCR, lists solely in-frame clones and lacks some. The sample holds over 150,000 clones; roughly 80% are singletons and the top ten take about 13%. Sequenced material: PBMCs. Receptors were obtained from a woman aged 45-60 years in good health and CMV-seropositive.

The chain recombines TRBV12-2 with TRBJ2-5; TRBD2 reflects the table's D call only, with no check against the DNA. TRBV12-2 has pseudogene status. This CDR3 region has 14 residues. CDR3 coding DNA: TGTGCAAGTCGCTTCTTCACTGCTCAAGAGACCCAGTACTTC. Protein sequence: CASRFFTAQETQYF.

The chain uses TRBV7-2 and TRBJ2-3, with a possible D match to TRBD2 (5 bases). The CDR3 has 13 amino acids. V lost 2 bases, J lost 4 bases, and 7 bases lay in between. Germline loops: CDR1 SGHTA, CDR2 FQGNSA. CDR3 sequence: CASSLSGADTQYF. The CDR3 DNA reads as TGTGCCAGCAGCTTATCCGGGGCAGATACGCAGTATTTT.

J is TRBJ2-3 and V is TRBV9; 9 bases map to TRBD1. The V gene end was trimmed by 4 bases and the J gene end by 2 bases; junction bases not matched to a gene: 8. This CDR3 spans 16 amino acids. The germline CDR1 and CDR2 sequences are SGDLS and YYNGEE. The CDR3 nucleotides read TGTGCCAGCAGCTCCCCGGGACAGGGATTCACAGATACGCAGTATTTT. Amino acids: CASSSPGQGFTDTQYF.

This chain uses TRBV19 with TRBJ1-4; weak D call: TRBD1 (5 bases). The CDR3 contains 12 residues. V shed 5 bases and J shed 10 bases, with 11 bases lying between them. CDR1 and CDR2 (germline): LNHDA, SQIVND (reference sequence). CDR3 sequence (DNA): TGTGCCAGTAGTGTCTTAAGGGGAAAACTGTTTTTT. This sequence encodes CASSVLRGKLFF.

V and J are TRBV19 and TRBJ1-1; TRBD1 agrees at 7 bases. The CDR3 has 13 residues. Trimming cost V 3 bases and J 7 bases; bases outside gene matches: 5. Germline CDR1 reads LNHDA; CDR2 reads SQIVND (reference sequence). The CDR3 region has the DNA TGTGCCAGTAGTATTGTGGGACAGAGTGAAGCTTTCTTT. Its translation: CASSIVGQSEAFF.

The V gene is TRBV11-2, the J gene TRBJ2-7; 12 positions agree with TRBD1. Germline V gene sequence: CDR1 SGHAT, CDR2 FQNNGV. The CDR3 consists of 15 residues. Germline trimming cut 5 bases from V and 3 bases from J; bases unmatched to any gene: 5. This CDR3 is CASSLGTGGLYEQYF. CDR3 coding DNA: TGTGCCAGCAGCCTCGGGACAGGGGGCCTCTACGAGCAGTACTTC. The full variable domain, in which reference TRBV11-2 and TRBJ2-7 provide the parts outside the CDR3, is EAGVAQSPRYKIIEKRQSVAFWCNPISGHATLYWYQQILGQGPKLLIQFQNNGVVDDSQLPKDRFSAERLKGVDSTLKIQPAKLEDSAVYLCASSLGTGGLYEQYFGPGTRLTVT.

The chain combines TRBV19 with TRBJ1-2; D perhaps matches TRBD1 (6 bases). The CDR3 runs to 12 residues. V shed 11 bases and J shed 7 bases, with 17 bases lying between them. Germline-derived CDR1 and CDR2 are LNHDA and SQIVND (reference sequence). The CDR3 loop reads CAGLGGASGYTF. In DNA, the CDR3 is TGTGCCGGCCTCGGGGGGGCGTCTGGCTACACCTTC.

This clone has only a few counts. The rearrangement joins TRBV6-5 to TRBJ1-5; D not certain. CDR1 is MNHEY, CDR2 SVGAGI, per germline. V shed 6 bases and J shed 4 bases, with 7 bases lying between them. This CDR3 is 12 amino acids long. The CDR3 coding sequence is TGTGCCAGCAGCCCCGGTAATCAGCCCCAGCATTTT. It is translated as CASSPGNQPQHF.

V gene TRBV11-2 combines with J gene TRBJ2-7; tentative D call: TRBD1 (5 bases). Trimming cost V 11 bases and J 1 base, with 12 bases left between them. Germline lookup yields CDR1 SGHAT and CDR2 FQNNGV. This CDR3 is 12 amino acids long. This chain's CDR3 is CALQSGSYEQYF. The CDR3 region has the DNA TGTGCCTTACAGTCAGGGTCCTACGAGCAGTACTTC.

The chain employs TRBV7-9 and TRBJ1-3; D might be TRBD1 (6 bases). Between the trimmed V and J ends, which lost 5 bases and 3 bases, there was a span of 8 bases. Germline values: CDR1 SEHNR, CDR2 FQNEAQ (reference sequence). The CDR3 is 13 amino acids. CDR3 loop: CASSGTFGNTIYF. CDR3 in DNA: TGTGCCAGCAGCGGGACATTTGGAAACACCATATATTTT.

Note on this clone: Mismatch with germline at one junction end may stem from a read error. The rearrangement uses TRBV7-7 and TRBJ2-3; D gene unclear. Germline V lookup: CDR1 SSHAT, CDR2 FNYEAQ (reference sequence). This CDR3 comprises 15 residues. CDR3 amino acids: CASSLLPRSTDTQYF. In nucleotides, the CDR3 is TGTGCTAGCAGCTTACTACCCCGAAGCACAGATACGCAGTATTTT.

V is TRBV18 and J is TRBJ2-1, with 13 bases lining up with TRBD2. The CDR3 extends over 16 amino acids. Trimming took 3 bases from V and 7 from J; bases not matched to a gene: 6. Germline-derived CDR1 and CDR2 are KGHSH and LQKENI. The CDR3 reads CASSPPGTSGVNEQFF. CDR3 DNA sequence: TGTGCCAGCTCACCCCCGGGGACTAGCGGGGTTAATGAGCAGTTCTTC.

The rearrangement uses TRBV30 and TRBJ1-4; D possibly corresponds to TRBD1 (5 bases). Looked up from germline, CDR1 is GTSNPN and CDR2 is SVGIG (reference sequence). The CDR3 totals 14 residues. V was trimmed by 2 bases and J by 7 bases, leaving 14 bases between them. CDR3 sequence (DNA): TGTGCCTGGAGTCCAAGGCGGGGGATTGAAAAACTGTTTTTT. Protein: CAWSPRRGIEKLFF.

This rearrangement joins TRBV7-2 to TRBJ1-1; D gene ambiguous. The CDR3 consists of 13 residues. V was trimmed by 6 bases and J by 1 base, leaving 9 bases between them. From germline, CDR1 is SGHTA and CDR2 FQGNSA. This CDR3 reads CASSSQRNTEAFF. The CDR3, as DNA: TGTGCCAGCAGTTCACAAAGGAACACTGAAGCTTTCTTT.

The chain carries TRBV27 and TRBJ2-5; TRBD1 is a possible D gene (6 bases). Per germline, CDR1 MNHEY and CDR2 SMNVEV (reference sequence). The CDR3 has 16 residues. V was pared by 5 bases and J by 4 bases, with 20 bases between. Here the CDR3 reads CASSLGDTVGRETQYF. CDR3 coding DNA: TGTGCCAGCAGTCTAGGGGACACGGTTGGGCGAGAGACCCAGTACTTC.

The chain employs TRBV27 and TRBJ1-1, with D perhaps matching TRBD1 (6 bases). This CDR3 spans 17 amino acids. Germline CDR1 and CDR2: MNHEY and SMNVEV (reference sequence). V was trimmed by 3 bases and J by 4 bases, leaving 21 bases between them. The CDR3 loop reads CASSFSQGGGMGTEAFF. The CDR3 bases are TGTGCCAGCAGTTTCTCCCAGGGAGGGGGAATGGGCACTGAAGCTTTCTTT.

The chain carries TRBV13 and TRBJ2-3, with TRBD1 identical over 7 bases. The CDR3 loop spans 14 amino acids. Germline values: CDR1 PRHDT, CDR2 FYEKMQ (reference sequence). The junction had 9 bases not matched to a gene; V was cut back by 7 bases and J by 5 bases. The CDR3 is CASTQGGWQDTQYF. The CDR3, as DNA: TGTGCCAGCACCCAAGGGGGCTGGCAAGATACGCAGTATTTT. Using reference TRBV13 and TRBJ2-3 for the parts outside the CDR3, the full variable domain is AAGVIQSPRHLIKEKRETATLKCYPIPRHDTVYWYQQGPGQDPQFLISFYEKMQSDKGSIPDRFSAQQFSDYHSELNMSSLELGDSALYFCASTQGGWQDTQYFGPGTRLTVL.

This sequence joins TRBV5-1 and TRBJ2-2; unclear D gene. The CDR3 covers 17 residues. V lost 4 bases and J 1 base, leaving 17 bases between the germline ends. Germline CDR1 and CDR2: SGHRS and YFSETQ. The CDR3 bases are TGCGCCAGCAGCCCTTCCCGGCCCCCGGGGAACACCGGGGAGCTGTTTTTT. Protein: CASSPSRPPGNTGELFF.

The V gene is TRBV7-9, the J gene TRBJ1-3; TRBD1 might be the D (5 bases). Germline assignment: CDR1 SEHNR and CDR2 FQNEAQ (reference sequence). V shed 5 bases and J shed 4 bases, with 18 bases lying between them. The CDR3 is 16 residues long. CDR3 sequence reads: CASSQPGLSRGNTIYF. As DNA, the CDR3 is TGTGCCAGCAGCCAACCGGGACTGAGTCGAGGAAACACCATATATTTT.

The chain couples TRBV6-6 to TRBJ1-1; 7 positions match TRBD1. The V gene's germline CDR1 is MNHNY and CDR2 SVGAGI (reference sequence). J lost 0 bases, V lost 0 bases, and 1 base had no gene match. This CDR3 spans 15 amino acids. The CDR3 here is CASSYSQGMNTEAFF. As DNA, the CDR3 is TGTGCCAGCAGTTACTCACAGGGGATGAACACTGAAGCTTTCTTT.

As concerns this clone: The CDR3 does not end in the conserved phenylalanine or tryptophan, so this is likely a read error. J is TRBJ1-2 and V is TRBV27, with a possible D match to TRBD1 (6 bases). This CDR3 comprises 14 residues. Germline V gene sequence: CDR1 MNHEY, CDR2 SMNVEV (reference sequence). Trimming cost V 6 bases and J 7 bases, with 18 bases left between them. This CDR3 is CASRTTGRISGYTL. As DNA, the CDR3 is TGTGCCAGCAGGACCACAGGGAGAATTAGTGGCTACACCCTC.

The chain links TRBV11-2 to TRBJ1-3; 7 nucleotides agree with TRBD1. Germline lookup yields CDR1 SGHAT and CDR2 FQNNGV. V lost 4 bases, J lost 4 bases, and 10 bases stayed unmatched. The CDR3 covers 16 residues. DNA of the CDR3: TGTGCCAGCAGCTCCCTTCGTACAGGGGTCGGAAACACCATATATTTT. Translated: CASSSLRTGVGNTIYF.

The rearrangement joins TRBV18 to TRBJ1-1; 9 nucleotides align to TRBD1. Per the germline V gene, CDR1 is KGHSH and CDR2 is LQKENI. After removal of 0 bases from V and 5 bases from J, the junction contained 10 bases not matched to a gene. The CDR3 contains 17 residues. CDR3 nucleotide sequence: TGTGCCAGCTCACCACCCGGGGGGGGACAGGGAAGTACTGAAGCTTTCTTT. Protein product: CASSPPGGGQGSTEAFF.

The V and J genes are TRBV9 and TRBJ1-1; no firm D call. The CDR3 runs 13 residues. Trimming removed 4 bases from V and 3 bases from J, with 10 bases in between. Germline V gene data show CDR1 as SGDLS and CDR2 as YYNGEE. CDR3 in DNA: TGTGCCAGCAGCCCCCCGGGGTACACTGAAGCTTTCTTT. As protein: CASSPPGYTEAFF.

The CDR3 region has the DNA TGTGCCAGCAGTTTATCGGGGGAAAATCAGCCCCAGCATTTT. Amino acids: CASSLSGENQPQHF. This rearrangement joins TRBV28 to TRBJ1-5; perhaps TRBD1 as D (5 bases). The V and J ends lost 1 base and 4 bases respectively, with 8 bases between them. This CDR3 spans 14 amino acids. Germline CDR1 is MDHEN and CDR2 is SYDVKM.

The gene calls are TRBV7-9 and TRBJ1-4, with TRBD1 identical over 9 bases. J was trimmed by 4 bases and V by 6 bases; bases with no gene match: 3. This CDR3 has 14 residues. CDR1 and CDR2 (germline): SEHNR, FQNEAQ (reference sequence). The CDR3 is CASSRQGGNEKLFF. In nucleotides, the CDR3 is TGTGCCAGCAGTCGACAGGGGGGTAATGAAAAACTGTTTTTT.